The sample holds a few counts of the clone carrying this T cell receptor beta chain. Using its own MiXCR run on the RT-PCR reads, TCRdb lists one record per CDR3 protein. The repertoire holds about 680,000 distinct CDR3 sequences, with 13% to 15% as singletons. The length of the CDR3 is 15 residues. V was cut by 3 bases and J by 6 bases, with 17 bases left in between. Germline lookup yields CDR1 LGHDT and CDR2 YNNKEL (reference sequence). V gene TRBV3-1 combines with J gene TRBJ1-2; D is uncertain. The clonotype comes from a female donor in good health, serving as a healthy control. Sequencing was carried out using memory CD4+ T cells from blood. CDR3 protein: CASSHREKIMDGYTF. CDR3 sequence (DNA): TGTGCCAGCAGCCACCGAGAAAAGATTATGGATGGCTACACCTTC.